Presented here are 30 T cell receptor beta chains from one specimen sequenced in a study of T cells expressing NK-cell markers. From its re-call of the 5' RACE reads, TCRdb lists each CDR3 protein once, without DNA. In total, the table holds 300,000 to 450,000 distinct CDR3 sequences. The specimen was blood T cells: a sorted CD56 or NKG2C T cell subset, CD4+ or CD8+ T cells, or bulk PBMC T cells (not recorded which). The receptors were sampled from a man between 18 and 69 years old in good health.

This sequence joins TRBV5-6 and TRBJ2-7; TCRdb calls TRBD2, which cannot be checked without DNA. Germline CDR1 is SGHDT and CDR2 is YYEEEE. This CDR3 comprises 14 residues. CDR3 sequence reads: CASSPEGDSYEQYF. Full variable domain (remainder filled in from reference TRBV5-6 and TRBJ2-7): DAGVTQSPTHLIKTRGQQVTLRCSPKSGHDTVSWYQQALGQGPQFIFQYYEEEERQRGNFPDRFSGHQFPNYSSELNVNALLLGDSALYLCASSPEGDSYEQYFGPGTRLTVT.

The chain is built from TRBV12-3 or TRBV12-4 and TRBJ2-3; TCRdb picks TRBD2, but there is no DNA to check that call. The CDR3 totals 14 residues. CDR3 amino acids: CASSDGLSTDTQYF.

The chain combines TRBV10-3 with TRBJ2-5. CDR1 is ENHRY, CDR2 SYGVKD, per germline. The CDR3 length is 13 residues. CDR3 loop: CAISVQIQEPQYF.

The CDR3 spells CASSLRSGYTEAFF. The chain couples TRBV5-5 to TRBJ1-1. The CDR3 totals 14 residues. Germline CDR1 SGHKS, CDR2 YYEKEE (reference sequence).

The chain employs TRBV12-3 or TRBV12-4 and TRBJ2-3. The CDR3 is 15 residues long. CDR3: CASSALGKGEITQYF.

V usage is TRBV15 and J usage is TRBJ2-1; the D call from TCRdb, TRBD2, cannot be confirmed without DNA. Per germline, CDR1 LNHNV and CDR2 YYDKDF (reference sequence). The CDR3 consists of 16 residues. The CDR3 spells CATSLGGEHSHNEQFF. Supplemented by reference TRBV15 and TRBJ2-1, the full variable domain reads DAMVIQNPRYQVTQFGKPVTLSCSQTLNHNVMYWYQQKSSQAPKLLFHYYDKDFNNEADTPDNFQSRRPNTSFCFLDIRSPGLGDTAMYLCATSLGGEHSHNEQFFGPGTRLTVL.

The chain carries TRBV14 and TRBJ1-3; TCRdb picks TRBD1, but there is no DNA to check that call. Germline V gene sequence: CDR1 SGHDN, CDR2 FVKESK. The length of the CDR3 is 15 residues. The CDR3 protein is CASSKPGLSGNTIYF.

This chain links TRBV4-2 with TRBJ1-3. Germline CDR1 LGHNA, CDR2 YNFKEQ. This CDR3 contains 16 residues. Here the CDR3 reads CASSQVEGSSGNTIYF.

This chain connects TRBV7-9 to TRBJ2-3; TCRdb picks TRBD2, but there is no DNA to check that call. The germline CDR1 and CDR2 sequences are SEHNR and FQNEAQ (reference sequence). The CDR3 totals 17 residues. CDR3 residues: CASSRGTSGGNTDTQYF.

The chain uses TRBV18 and TRBJ2-5; checking the TCRdb D call of TRBD1 is not possible without DNA. Germline CDR1 is KGHSH and CDR2 is LQKENI. The CDR3 extends over 13 amino acids. The CDR3 reads CASSPGTVETQYF. Together with reference TRBV18 and TRBJ2-5, the CDR3 gives the full variable domain: NAGVMQNPRHLVRRRGQEARLRCSPMKGHSHVYWYRQLPEEGLKFMVYLQKENIIDESGMPKERFSAEFPKEGPSILRIQQVVRGDSAAYFCASSPGTVETQYFGPGTRLLVL.

The V and J genes are TRBV7-2 and TRBJ2-7; TCRdb's assignment of TRBD1 cannot be checked, as there is no DNA. The CDR3 sequence is 17 residues long. Per germline, CDR1 SGHTA and CDR2 FQGNSA. The CDR3 is CASSIQTAGTGSYEQYF. The whole variable domain, filled in from reference TRBV7-2 and TRBJ2-7, reads GAGVSQSPSNKVTEKGKDVELRCDPISGHTALYWYRQSLGQGLEFLIYFQGNSAPDKSGLPSDRFSAERTGGSVSTLTIQRTQQEDSAVYLCASSIQTAGTGSYEQYFGPGTRLTVT.

V usage is TRBV4-2 and J usage is TRBJ1-6; the D call of TRBD1 rests on TCRdb alone, since no DNA is present to check it. The germline CDR1 and CDR2 sequences are LGHNA and YNFKEQ. The CDR3 totals 16 residues. The CDR3 sequence is CASSQTGQGSNSPLHF.

V gene TRBV20-1 combines with J gene TRBJ1-4; the TCRdb D gene call, TRBD1, has no DNA to confirm it. The CDR3 is 16 residues long. Germline-derived CDR1 and CDR2 are DFQATT and SNEGSKA (reference sequence). CDR3 sequence reads: CSAPGQAKGTNEKLFF.

The V gene is TRBV20-1, the J gene TRBJ1-2; TCRdb picks TRBD1, but there is no DNA to check that call. This CDR3 has 17 residues. CDR1 and CDR2 from the germline V gene are DFQATT and SNEGSKA (reference sequence). CDR3 in amino acids: CSAPNRQGALPNYGYTF.

V and J are TRBV29-1 and TRBJ1-1. CDR3 size: 14 residues. Germline values: CDR1 SQVTM, CDR2 ANQGSEA. CDR3: CSVEGSARDTEAFF.

V gene TRBV2 combines with J gene TRBJ2-1. This CDR3 contains 11 residues. The germline V gene encodes CDR1 SNHLY and CDR2 FYNNEI. CDR3 region: CASTLNGEQFF.

The chain recombines TRBV18 with TRBJ2-7; TCRdb selects TRBD1, and the lack of DNA leaves this call unchecked. CDR1 is KGHSH, CDR2 LQKENI, per germline. This CDR3 has 15 residues. CDR3 amino acids: CASSLSRDRSYEQYF. The whole variable domain, remainder taken from reference TRBV18 and TRBJ2-7, is NAGVMQNPRHLVRRRGQEARLRCSPMKGHSHVYWYRQLPEEGLKFMVYLQKENIIDESGMPKERFSAEFPKEGPSILRIQQVVRGDSAAYFCASSLSRDRSYEQYFGPGTRLTVT.

The gene calls are TRBV7-9 and TRBJ2-2; TCRdb picks TRBD1, but there is no DNA to check that call. CDR3 length: 14 residues. Germline CDR1 is SEHNR and CDR2 is FQNEAQ (reference sequence). The chain's CDR3 is CASRGTGGRRELFF. The full variable domain, in which reference TRBV7-9 and TRBJ2-2 provide the parts outside the CDR3, is DTGVSQNPRHKITKRGQNVTFRCDPISEHNRLYWYRQTLGQGPEFLTYFQNEAQLEKSRLLSDRFSAERPKGSFSTLEIQRTEQGDSAMYLCASRGTGGRRELFFGEGSRLTVL.

This rearrangement joins TRBV29-1 to TRBJ2-5; the TCRdb D gene call, TRBD1, has no DNA to confirm it. In germline, CDR1 is SQVTM, CDR2 ANQGSEA. This CDR3 region has 16 residues. CDR3 region: CSAKQGLTGFRETQYF.

The chain recombines TRBV20-1 with TRBJ2-3; absent DNA, TCRdb's TRBD2 call cannot be checked. The CDR3 totals 14 residues. Germline V lookup: CDR1 DFQATT, CDR2 SNEGSKA (reference sequence). CDR3: CSARKRAGLDTQYF.

The chain carries TRBV20-1 and TRBJ2-1. The CDR3 runs to 12 residues. The germline V gene has CDR1 DFQATT and CDR2 SNEGSKA (reference sequence). CDR3 in amino acids: CSATGSYYEQFF.

The chain joins TRBV11-2 to TRBJ2-5. The germline CDR1 and CDR2 sequences are SGHAT and FQNNGV. CDR3 length: 13 amino acids. The CDR3 region is CASSLAGIETQYF.

The V call is TRBV7-6, the J call TRBJ2-3; without DNA, the TCRdb call of TRBD1 cannot be checked. Germline V gene lookup returns CDR1 SGHVS and CDR2 FNYEAQ. The CDR3 is 16 amino acids. The CDR3 spells CASSPTGTGIPDTQYF.

This sequence joins TRBV4-2 and TRBJ2-3; the TCRdb call, TRBD2, lacks DNA for checking. The CDR3 extends over 15 amino acids. The germline CDR1 and CDR2 sequences are LGHNA and YNFKEQ. CDR3 in amino acids: CASSQGLVYVDTQYF.

The chain employs TRBV12-3 or TRBV12-4 and TRBJ2-3; TCRdb lists TRBD1, though no DNA is available to test this call. There are 15 residues in the CDR3. The CDR3: CASSHLNGGVDTQYF.

The rearrangement uses TRBV7-3 and TRBJ2-1; TCRdb calls TRBD1, which cannot be checked without DNA. The germline gives CDR1 SGHTA, CDR2 FQGTGA. The CDR3 covers 15 residues. This CDR3 reads CASSPQGGSYNEQFF.

The chain has TRBV7-2 and TRBJ2-7. CDR3 size: 14 residues. The germline V gene encodes CDR1 SGHTA and CDR2 FQGNSA. The CDR3 sequence is CASNIGSPYYEQYF.

V and J are TRBV9 and TRBJ2-5; TCRdb designates TRBD1, a call that cannot be tested without DNA. Germline V gene data show CDR1 as SGDLS and CDR2 as YYNGEE. The CDR3 has 17 residues. The CDR3 here is CASSVGLGTGHQETQYF. The entire variable domain, with the rest obtained from reference TRBV9 and TRBJ2-5, is as follows: DSGVTQTPKHLITATGQRVTLRCSPRSGDLSVYWYQQSLDQGLQFLIQYYNGEERAKGNILERFSAQQFPDLHSELNLSSLELGDSALYFCASSVGLGTGHQETQYFGPGTRLLVL.

The genes are TRBV20-1 and TRBJ2-7; the TCRdb call, TRBD2, lacks DNA for checking. Looked up from germline, CDR1 is DFQATT and CDR2 is SNEGSKA (reference sequence). This CDR3 region has 14 residues. CDR3 in amino acids: CSARLGGRGYEQYF.

J is TRBJ1-1 and V is TRBV7-2; the TCRdb call, TRBD1, lacks DNA for checking. Germline V gives CDR1 SGHTA, CDR2 FQGNSA. The CDR3 is made up of 16 amino acids. The CDR3 here is CASSPRMDRLNTEAFF. The full variable domain, its missing parts supplied by reference TRBV7-2 and TRBJ1-1, is GAGVSQSPSNKVTEKGKDVELRCDPISGHTALYWYRQSLGQGLEFLIYFQGNSAPDKSGLPSDRFSAERTGGSVSTLTIQRTQQEDSAVYLCASSPRMDRLNTEAFFGQGTRLTVV.